These 7 T cell receptor beta chains originate from one sample sequenced in a study of cytomegalovirus exposure and HLA in healthy donors. Measured with immunoSEQ multiplex PCR; TCRdb has only the in-frame clones, and not every one. This table has 100,000 to 150,000 clones, 85% to 90% appearing once. The sample taken for sequencing was PBMCs. The receptors shown here come from a man aged 25 to 40 in good health and CMV-seronegative.

This clone was seen a single time. The rearrangement links TRBV9 to TRBJ2-7; the match to TRBD2 covers 7 bases. Germline V gene lookup returns CDR1 SGDLS and CDR2 YYNGEE. Unmatched junction bases numbered 5, after V lost 2 bases and J lost 3 bases. CDR3 length: 14 residues. CDR3 DNA: TGTGCCAGCAGCGTTTATGGGAGGGACTACGAGCAGTACTTC. Its protein is CASSVYGRDYEQYF. The complete variable domain, with remaining parts taken from reference TRBV9 and TRBJ2-7, reads DSGVTQTPKHLITATGQRVTLRCSPRSGDLSVYWYQQSLDQGLQFLIQYYNGEERAKGNILERFSAQQFPDLHSELNLSSLELGDSALYFCASSVYGRDYEQYFGPGTRLTVT.

The chain is built from TRBV5-1 and TRBJ2-1, with D perhaps matching TRBD2 (5 bases). CDR1 is SGHRS, CDR2 YFSETQ, per germline. This CDR3 contains 13 residues. With 4 bases removed from V and 8 bases from J, the gap between germline ends came to 13 bases. The CDR3 region has the DNA TGCGCCAGCAGCCTGACTACCTTGGATGAGCAGTTCTTC. Amino acid sequence: CASSLTTLDEQFF.

The chain uses TRBV2 and TRBJ1-1, with no clear D. Germline V CDR1 and CDR2: SNHLY, FYNNEI. The CDR3 has 13 residues. With 6 bases removed from V and 0 bases from J, the gap between germline ends came to 8 bases. The CDR3 loop is CASRRWVNTEAFF. CDR3 nucleotides: TGTGCCAGCAGGAGGTGGGTGAACACTGAAGCTTTCTTT.

J is TRBJ2-7 and V is TRBV29-1, with D possibly matching TRBD1 (5 bases). Germline lookup yields CDR1 SQVTM and CDR2 ANQGSEA. V lost 4 bases, J lost 1 base, and 11 bases lay in between. The CDR3 extends over 13 amino acids. For the CDR3, the DNA is TGCAGCGTTGGCAGGCAGGGTTCCTACGAGCAGTACTTC. Its translation is CSVGRQGSYEQYF.

The chain carries TRBV7-9 and TRBJ2-3; 8 bases line up with TRBD1. Germline V CDR1 and CDR2: SEHNR, FQNEAQ (reference sequence). The V and J ends lost 4 bases and 0 bases, in that order; junction bases with no gene match: 6. The CDR3 length is 16 residues. The CDR3 spells CASSSDRGRSTDTQYF. CDR3 bases: TGTGCCAGCAGCTCAGACAGGGGAAGGAGCACAGATACGCAGTATTTT.

V gene TRBV9 combines with J gene TRBJ2-7, with TRBD2 matching 10 bases. The CDR3 consists of 15 residues. Germline values: CDR1 SGDLS, CDR2 YYNGEE. V was pared by 4 bases and J by 4 bases, with 8 bases of the junction left unmatched. CDR3 nucleotide sequence: TGTGCCAGCAGCCTTCAGACTAGCGGGTATTACGAGCAGTACTTC. As protein: CASSLQTSGYYEQYF.

This chain links TRBV11-2 with TRBJ2-3; 7 bases line up with TRBD1. This CDR3 has 16 amino acids. J gave up 5 bases and V 6 bases, and 14 bases lay outside the gene matches. Germline CDR1 is SGHAT and CDR2 is FQNNGV. The CDR3 bases are TGTGCCAGCAGATATGGGAGACAGGGAACCAAAGATACGCAGTATTTT. This translates into CASRYGRQGTKDTQYF.